What follows describes a single T cell receptor beta chain. This sample was included in a study of blood T cell repertoires in COVID-19. Overall study context: Italy, Spain and the United States were the sources of the convalescent and acute COVID-19 samples. Sample material is recorded as cDNA or gDNA derived from T cells, B-cell-depleted T cells, or PBMCs.

Patients at the Seattle site were enrolled during active infection and followed longitudinally. Per the authors' pipeline: The authors estimated nucleated cell counts from reference gene primer amplification. Using immunoSEQ multiplex PCR, the repertoire was profiled, and TCRdb retains in-frame clones only, with some absent. For V, J and clone size, that table is used; D and trimming come from the DNA. This sample has some 360,000 clones, with around nine tenths found just once. CDR3 size: 15 residues. The V gene end was trimmed by 5 bases and the J gene end by 2 bases; junction bases not matched to a gene: 7. The V gene's germline CDR1 is SGHTA and CDR2 FQGTGA.

The sequence came from a woman aged 55-69 years with COVID-19, enrolled during active disease. The material sequenced was peripheral blood. The genes are TRBV7-3 and TRBJ1-1; 8 bases align to TRBD1. CDR3 sequence reads: CASSLTGTGNTEAFF. The CDR3 DNA follows: TGTGCCAGCAGCCTTACCGGGACAGGTAACACTGAAGCTTTCTTT.